This T cell receptor beta chain was identified during a study of T cells in Graves' hyperthyroidism and ophthalmopathy. This clonotype was found many times. The antigen is undetermined. Using RNA transcripts as the source, TCR beta CDR3 regions were amplified. Researchers ran a first-round RT-PCR on the TCR CDR3 using the HTBI primer set. From the multiplex PCR reads, TCRdb called clonotypes with MiXCR, one entry per CDR3 protein. The profile shows approximately 210,000 distinct CDR3 sequences, roughly a sixth of them singletons. There are 13 residues in the CDR3. The V gene's germline CDR1 is SEHNR and CDR2 FQNEAQ (reference sequence). After removal of 8 bases from V and 5 bases from J, the junction contained 6 bases not matched to a gene. The study, taken as a whole, reports: The model's output predicted ophthalmopathy at a median of roughly 6.9 months prior to onset.

The sample comprised blood. The clonotype was recovered from a man aged 50 or older with Graves' hyperthyroidism. The V and J genes are TRBV7-9 and TRBJ2-3, with 8 bases aligning to TRBD1. The CDR3 coding sequence is TGTGCCAGCGGCCAGGGGGCGCAAGATACGCAGTATTTT. Amino acids: CASGQGAQDTQYF.